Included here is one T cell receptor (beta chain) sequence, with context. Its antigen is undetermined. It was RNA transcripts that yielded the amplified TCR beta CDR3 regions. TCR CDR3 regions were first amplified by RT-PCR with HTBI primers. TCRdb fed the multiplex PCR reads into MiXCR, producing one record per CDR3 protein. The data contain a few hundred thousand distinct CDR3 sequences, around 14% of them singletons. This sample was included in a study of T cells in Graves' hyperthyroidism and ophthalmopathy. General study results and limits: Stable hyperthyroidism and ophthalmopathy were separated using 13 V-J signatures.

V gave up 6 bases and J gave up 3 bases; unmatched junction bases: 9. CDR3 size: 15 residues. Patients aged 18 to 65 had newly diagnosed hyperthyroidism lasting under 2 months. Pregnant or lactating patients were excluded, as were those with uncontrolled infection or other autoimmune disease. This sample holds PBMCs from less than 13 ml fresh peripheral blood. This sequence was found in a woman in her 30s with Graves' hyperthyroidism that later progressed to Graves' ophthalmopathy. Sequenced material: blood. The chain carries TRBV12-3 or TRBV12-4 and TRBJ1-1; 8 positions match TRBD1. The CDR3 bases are TGTGCCAGCAGCCAAAGGACAGGGAAGCACACTGAAGCTTTCTTT. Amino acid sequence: CASSQRTGKHTEAFF.